These T cell receptor beta chains were read from a single sample in a study of blood T cell repertoires in COVID-19. TCRdb keeps only in-frame clones here, not all; method: immunoSEQ multiplex PCR. Here the sample spans approximately 160,000 clones, about four fifths being singletons. The material sequenced was peripheral blood. The receptors were sampled from a man between 35 and 55 years old who had recovered from COVID-19. Each CDR3 is given with its conserved first and last residue. D genes are given only for firm matches. Clone size appears in some rows only: once, few, many, or a class for an expanded clone.

TRBD2	TRBJ2-3	NA	TRBV6-2/TRBV6-3	TGTGCCAGCAGTAAGACTAGCGGGGGGCCGGGAGATACGCAGTATTTT	CASSKTSGGPGDTQYF
TRBD2	TRBJ2-1	NA	TRBV7-3	TGTGCCAGCAGCCGGACTAGCGGGCCCAGAGGTGAGCAGTTCTTC	CASSRTSGPRGEQFF
NA	TRBJ2-7	NA	TRBV6-5	TGTGCCAGCGGGGCGGGGCTTCCCTACGAGCAGTACTTC	CASGAGLPYEQYF
TRBD1	TRBJ1-2	few	TRBV3-1/TRBV3-2	TGTGCCAGCAACCGCGGACAGGGGGAAAACTATGGCTACACCTTC	CASNRGQGENYGYTF
TRBD1	TRBJ2-7	NA	TRBV7-2	TGTGCCAGCAGCTTACTCTTTTTGGACAGGCCCTACGAGCAGTACTTC	CASSLLFLDRPYEQYF
TRBD2	TRBJ2-7	NA	TRBV6-1	TGTGCCAGCAGTGAAAATCTAGCGGGGGCCTACGAGCAGTACTTC	CASSENLAGAYEQYF
TRBD1	TRBJ1-1	NA	TRBV9	TGTGCCAGCAGCGTCTTGGGACAGGGGGGTACTGAAGCTTTCTTT	CASSVLGQGGTEAFF
NA	TRBJ1-1	NA	TRBV11-3	TGTGCCAGCAGCCAAGCTTCCACGAACACTGAAGCTTTCTTT	CASSQASTNTEAFF
NA	TRBJ1-6	NA	TRBV12-3/TRBV12-4	TGTGCCAGCAGTTTGGTCACGGGATCACCCCTCCACTTT	CASSLVTGSPLHF
TRBD2	TRBJ2-2	NA	TRBV19	TGTGCCAGTGCCGATCTAGCGGGGGTTACCGGGGAGCTGTTTTTT	CASADLAGVTGELFF
TRBD2	TRBJ2-2	NA	TRBV10-3	TGTGCCATCAGTGAGTCTACTAGCGGGAAAGCCGGGGAGCTGTTTTTT	CAISESTSGKAGELFF
TRBD2	TRBJ2-4	NA	TRBV4-2	TGTGCCAGCAGCCAAGCCCCCTCTAGCGGAGAAAACATTCAGTACTTC	CASSQAPSSGENIQYF
NA	TRBJ1-2	NA	TRBV5-6	TGTGCCAGCAGATACCAGGGGATCTATGGCTACACCTTC	CASRYQGIYGYTF
NA	TRBJ1-4	NA	TRBV30	TGTGCCTGGAGTCGCAGGGATGAAAAACTGTTTTTT	CAWSRRDEKLFF
NA	TRBJ1-1	NA	TRBV7-2	TGTGCCAGCAGCACATCCGAGAGGACTGAAGCTTTCTTT	CASSTSERTEAFF
TRBD2	TRBJ2-1	NA	TRBV15	TGTGCCACCAGCAACCGACTAGCGGGGACAAATGAGCAGTTCTTC	CATSNRLAGTNEQFF
TRBD2	TRBJ2-3	few	TRBV20-1	TGCAGTGCTAGTTCCAGCGGGAGGGTAGATACGCAGTATTTT	CSASSSGRVDTQYF
TRBD1	TRBJ2-4	NA	TRBV6-5	TGTGCCAGCAGCAACGCCGGGACAGGGGGTAACATTCAGTACTTC	CASSNAGTGGNIQYF
TRBD2	TRBJ2-3	few	TRBV10-3	TGTGCCATCAGTGACTCGGGACTAGCGGGTACGGGGGTAGATACGCAGTATTTT	CAISDSGLAGTGVDTQYF
TRBD1	TRBJ1-4	NA	TRBV6-5	TGTGCCAGCGGTTCACAGGGGGCCGCTAATGAAAAACTGTTTTTT	CASGSQGAANEKLFF
TRBD1	TRBJ1-5	once	TRBV6-1	TGTGCCAGCAGTGAACTTAAGGGACAGGGCGTCTATAGCAATCAGCCCCAGCATTTT	CASSELKGQGVYSNQPQHF
TRBD1	TRBJ2-7	NA	TRBV12-3/TRBV12-4	TGTGCCAGCAGAGGGACAGACTCCTACGAGCAGTACTTC	CASRGTDSYEQYF
NA	TRBJ1-3	NA	TRBV7-9	TGTGCCAGCAGCTCAGGGTTCTCTGGAAACACCATATATTTT	CASSSGFSGNTIYF
TRBD1	TRBJ1-2	NA	TRBV30	TGTGCCTGGAGTAATTTCCGGGACAGGGATAACTATGGCTACACCTTC	CAWSNFRDRDNYGYTF
NA	TRBJ2-5	NA	TRBV7-2	TGTGCCAGCAGCTTGAGTAGCGACCAAGAGACCCAGTACTTC	CASSLSSDQETQYF
NA	TRBJ2-7	NA	TRBV28	TGTGCCAGCAGTTTTTTAGGGGGCTCCTACGAGCAGTACTTC	CASSFLGGSYEQYF
TRBD1	TRBJ1-2	few	TRBV27	TGTGCCAGCAGTTTGACAGGGAGAAATGGCTACACCTTC	CASSLTGRNGYTF
TRBD2	TRBJ2-7	NA	TRBV5-5	TGTGCCAGCAGCTTGGCCACCGGGGGGGCGAAGGGTCTCTACGAGCAGTACTTC	CASSLATGGAKGLYEQYF
TRBD2	TRBJ2-3	NA	TRBV7-2	TGTGCCAGCAGCTTAGATCTAGCGGGGGGCACAGATACGCAGTATTTT	CASSLDLAGGTDTQYF
TRBD1	TRBJ1-5	NA	TRBV7-8	TGTGCCAGCAGTGCCCGGACAGGGTCTATCGGGCAGAGTCAGCCCCAGCATTTT	CASSARTGSIGQSQPQHF
NA	TRBJ2-6	NA	TRBV13	TGTGCCAGCAGCTTAGGTAGGGGCGCGGGAGGGGCCAACGTCCTGACTTTC	CASSLGRGAGGANVLTF
TRBD1	TRBJ2-4	NA	TRBV19	TGTGCCAGTAAGGAAACAGGGGGCGAACGGCGGAACATTCAGTACTTC	CASKETGGERRNIQYF
TRBD1	TRBJ2-2	NA	TRBV4-3	TGCGCCAGCAGCCAAGGTTTCAGGGGGCTTGCCGGGGAGCTGTTTTTT	CASSQGFRGLAGELFF
TRBD1	TRBJ2-2	NA	TRBV24-1	TGTGCCACCAGTGTTCCTTGGACAGGGGATTCGCAGAACACCGGGGAGCTGTTTTTT	CATSVPWTGDSQNTGELFF
NA	TRBJ1-4	NA	TRBV2	TGTGCCAGCAGTGGGACAGCAACTAATGAAAAACTGTTTTTT	CASSGTATNEKLFF
NA	TRBJ1-1	NA	TRBV6-1	TGTGCCAGCAGTGAAGGGGGGCGCACTGAAGCTTTCTTT	CASSEGGRTEAFF
TRBD2	TRBJ2-2	few	TRBV13	TGTGCCAGCAGCCACGGACGGGGGGGGAGCACCGGGGAGCTGTTTTTT	CASSHGRGGSTGELFF
TRBD2	TRBJ2-3	NA	TRBV5-1	TGCGCCAGCAGCTGGGGGACTAGCGGGAGGGCCACAGATACGCAGTATTTT	CASSWGTSGRATDTQYF
NA	TRBJ1-3	NA	TRBV6-6	TGTGCCAGCAGTTACTCGAGCCTGAGCTCTGGAAACACCATATATTTT	CASSYSSLSSGNTIYF